This TCR beta chain emerged from a study of response to subunit inactivated influenza vaccine. V lost 7 bases and J 2 bases, leaving 15 bases between the germline ends. The CDR3 length is 14 residues. From the RT-PCR reads, TCRdb called clonotypes with MiXCR, one entry per CDR3 protein. Of hundreds of thousands of distinct CDR3 sequences listed, roughly 12% are singletons. This clonotype was detected once. The same data also went into a second study, on T cells expressing NK-cell markers. That study adds: The authors generated TCR beta cDNA through 5'RACE template switching with UMIs. Beta-chain profiling covered CD3+CD56+NKG2C+, CD3+CD56+NKG2C- and CD3+CD56-NKG2C+ sorted subsets. One observes that, in several donors, these clonotypes were also the leading ones within the CD3+CD56-NKG2C+ fraction.

This clonotype was sampled from a man in his fifties who received an inactivated influenza vaccine. The rearrangement uses TRBV12-3 or TRBV12-4 and TRBJ2-7; perhaps TRBD2 as D (6 bases). The specimen was PBMCs from blood, collected on the day of vaccination. The CDR3 sequence is CASIETGGAYEQYF. In DNA form, the CDR3 reads TGTGCCAGCATTGAAACCGGAGGGGCCTACGAGCAGTACTTC.